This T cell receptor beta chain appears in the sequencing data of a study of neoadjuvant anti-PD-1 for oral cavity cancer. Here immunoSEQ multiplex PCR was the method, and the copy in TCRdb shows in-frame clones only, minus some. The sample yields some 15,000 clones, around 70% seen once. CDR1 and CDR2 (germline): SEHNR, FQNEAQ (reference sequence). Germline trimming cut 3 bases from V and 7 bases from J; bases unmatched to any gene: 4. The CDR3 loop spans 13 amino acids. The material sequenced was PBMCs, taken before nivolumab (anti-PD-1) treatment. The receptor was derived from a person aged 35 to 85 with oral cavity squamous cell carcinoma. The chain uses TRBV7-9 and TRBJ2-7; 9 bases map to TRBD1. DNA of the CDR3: TGTGCCAGCAGCTTGACAGGGGGTGTAGAGCAGTACTTC. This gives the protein CASSLTGGVEQYF. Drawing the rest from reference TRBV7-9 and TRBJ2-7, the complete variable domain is DTGVSQNPRHKITKRGQNVTFRCDPISEHNRLYWYRQTLGQGPEFLTYFQNEAQLEKSRLLSDRFSAERPKGSFSTLEIQRTEQGDSAMYLCASSLTGGVEQYFGPGTRLTVT.